A single sample gave rise to the 24 T cell receptor beta chains below, sequenced in a study of blood T cells in healthy people across ages (dated by TCRdb to the mid-2010s). Library generation was performed with 5' RACE. Instrument used: Illumina HiSeq 2500. The second PCR ran for roughly 6 to 11 cycles and used a J-beta primer mix along with a sample-barcoded 5' primer. TCRdb reanalyzed the raw reads on its own, using fastp at Q25 for trimming and MiXCR for clone calling, and kept in-frame beta chains. Each CDR3 protein appears once, grouped with its most common genes and DNA. The sample table shows 650,000 or so distinct CDR3 sequences, and approximately 52% are seen once. The top ten clones comprise about 14% of the sample. What was sequenced was blood. These receptors were obtained from a woman over 75 in good health.

The J gene is TRBJ2-1, the V gene TRBV7-9; D call uncertain. This CDR3 has 14 amino acids. The V gene's germline CDR1 is SEHNR and CDR2 FQNEAQ (reference sequence). Deletions cut 5 bases from V and 9 bases from J, with 17 bases between. CDR3 sequence: CASSLGVSSGEQFF. CDR3 DNA sequence: TGTGCCAGCAGCCTAGGAGTTAGCTCCGGTGAGCAGTTCTTC.

This clonotype was counted between two and nine times. The chain employs TRBV29-1 and TRBJ2-1; 9 bases align to TRBD1. The V and J ends lost 4 bases and 7 bases, in that order; junction bases with no gene match: 8. This CDR3 contains 14 residues. Germline-derived CDR1 and CDR2 are SQVTM and ANQGSEA. The chain's CDR3 is CSVVGDRDRNEQFF. CDR3 nucleotides: TGCAGCGTTGTGGGGGACAGGGATAGAAATGAGCAGTTCTTC.

In this sample, this clonotype turned up many times. V is TRBV20-1 and J is TRBJ2-1; the D gene is possibly TRBD1 (6 bases). Looked up from germline, CDR1 is DFQATT and CDR2 is SNEGSKA (reference sequence). The CDR3 totals 14 residues. With 6 bases removed from V and 0 bases from J, the gap between germline ends came to 12 bases. CDR3 DNA: TGCAGTGCCAACGACAGGAGCTCCTACAATGAGCAGTTCTTC. Protein: CSANDRSSYNEQFF.

In this sample, this clonotype turned up many times. The chain employs TRBV3-1 and TRBJ2-1; D is perhaps TRBD2 (6 bases). Trimming pared 11 bases from V and 0 bases from J, leaving 11 bases between. The CDR3 runs 13 residues. Germline-derived CDR1 and CDR2 are LGHDT and YNNKEL (reference sequence). The CDR3, as DNA: TGTGCCCCCCCCGGGAGCTCCTACAATGAGCAGTTCTTC. Amino acid sequence: CAPPGSSYNEQFF.

This clonotype was detected a few times. This rearrangement joins TRBV7-2 to TRBJ2-3; D remains unclear. The V gene's germline CDR1 is SGHTA and CDR2 FQGNSA. V was clipped by 4 bases and J by 3 bases, with 8 bases between them. The length of the CDR3 is 13 residues. CDR3 bases: TGTGCCAGCAGCTGTTTGGGGACAGATACGCAGTATTTT. Protein sequence: CASSCLGTDTQYF.

This chain connects TRBV9 to TRBJ2-7; D assignment may be TRBD1 or TRBD2 (5 bases each). Near its end, the DNA agrees better with TRBJ2-5, so the J call may be wrong. CDR1 SGDLS and CDR2 YYNGEE come from the germline V gene. This CDR3 has 16 residues. The CDR3 DNA reads TGTGCCAGCAGCGTAGGTGAGACTACAGGTCGGGAGACCCAGTACTTC. The encoded protein is CASSVGETTGRETQYF.

The V gene is TRBV9, the J gene TRBJ2-5; weak D call: TRBD2 (6 bases). The CDR3 covers 18 residues. V was trimmed by 0 bases and J by 2 bases, leaving 20 bases between them. The germline V gene has CDR1 SGDLS and CDR2 YYNGEE. The CDR3 DNA is TGTGCCAGCAGCGTAGAGGAGGGCCACTGGGGCCGTCAAGAGACCCAGTACTTC. This sequence encodes CASSVEEGHWGRQETQYF.

The chain couples TRBV12-3 or TRBV12-4 to TRBJ1-1; D ambiguous. Trimming shortened V by 4 bases and J by 8 bases, and 8 bases separated the two germline ends. This CDR3 is 11 amino acids long. The chain's CDR3 is CASSYETEAFF. In DNA form, the CDR3 reads TGTGCCAGCAGTTACGAGACAGAAGCTTTCTTT.

The rearrangement uses TRBV5-1 and TRBJ2-7; no definite D call. The CDR3 is 17 residues long. V lost 3 bases, J lost 2 bases, and 21 bases lay in between. Germline V gene lookup returns CDR1 SGHRS and CDR2 YFSETQ. CDR3 nucleotides: TGCGCCAGCAGCTCAATAACGGACCGCTCGTACCCCTACGAGCAGTACTTC. Protein product: CASSSITDRSYPYEQYF.

Notes on this clonotype: This could be a read error, since a much larger clone is one nucleotide away. The rearrangement joins TRBV29-1 to TRBJ2-1, with D maybe TRBD2 (5 bases). There are 14 residues in the CDR3. Germline V lookup: CDR1 SQVTM, CDR2 ANQGSEA. The CDR3 DNA reads as TGCGGCGTTGAGCTATCCGGGGACTACAATGAGCAGTTCTTC. It codes for CGVELSGDYNEQFF.

This clonotype was recorded only once. This chain joins TRBV20-1 and TRBJ2-7; TRBD1 matches at 9 bases. The CDR3 has 15 residues. J gave up 5 bases and V 0 bases, and 8 bases lay outside the gene matches. Germline V gene data show CDR1 as DFQATT and CDR2 as SNEGSKA (reference sequence). The CDR3 DNA reads as TGCAGTGCTAGAGATTTCGGACAGGGGTTCCACGAGCAGTACTTC. Translating gives CSARDFGQGFHEQYF.

This clonotype was observed many times. The genes are TRBV5-1 and TRBJ2-4; 7 nucleotides line up with TRBD1. The CDR3 consists of 15 residues. V was pared by 1 base and J by 8 bases, with 9 bases of the junction left unmatched. Germline CDR1 and CDR2: SGHRS and YFSETQ. The DNA for the CDR3 is TGCGCCAGCAGCTTGCTGACAGGGATCGAGTACATTCAGTACTTC. Translating gives CASSLLTGIEYIQYF.

The chain employs TRBV6-6 and TRBJ1-4; TRBD1 is a possible D gene (6 bases). Germline V lookup: CDR1 MNHNY, CDR2 SVGAGI (reference sequence). Trimming removed 7 bases at V and 3 bases at J, with 9 bases between. This CDR3 spans 13 amino acids. CDR3 protein: CASNRGSNEKLFF. The CDR3 DNA sequence: TGTGCCAGCAATAGGGGGTCTAATGAAAAACTGTTTTTT.

In the case of this clonotype: The junction differs from germline at one of its ends, possibly a read error. J is TRBJ2-5 and V is TRBV29-1; 8 bases map to TRBD1. The CDR3 sequence is 14 residues long. Germline CDR1 SQVTM, CDR2 ANQGSEA. The CDR3 sequence: CSVTRTGNGETQYF. DNA for the CDR3: TGCAGCGTTACTCGGACAGGGAACGGTGAGACACAGTACTTC.

The chain has TRBV5-1 and TRBJ2-2, with D maybe TRBD1 (5 bases). Trimming removed 6 bases from V and 7 bases from J, with 13 bases in between. The germline gives CDR1 SGHRS, CDR2 YFSETQ. The CDR3 spans 13 residues. The CDR3 nucleotides are TGCGCCAGCAAACAGGATACGAACGGGGAGCTGTTTTTT. Translating it yields CASKQDTNGELFF.

This clonotype was counted only a few times. The chain recombines TRBV21-1 with TRBJ2-5; the tabulated D call, TRBD1, remains unverified against the DNA. TRBV21-1 is deemed a pseudogene. The CDR3 is made up of 14 amino acids. The CDR3 bases are TGTGCCAGCGACTCCGGGACAGGAACGGATGAGCAGTACTTC. It translates to CASDSGTGTDEQYF.

The rearrangement links TRBV12-3 or TRBV12-4 to TRBJ1-2; TRBD1 aligns across 7 bases. V shed 5 bases, J shed 4 bases, and the junction held 7 bases outside the gene matches. This CDR3 is 14 amino acids long. Here the CDR3 reads CASSRRDSFYGYTF. CDR3 bases: TGTGCCAGCAGTCGCCGGGACAGCTTCTATGGCTACACCTTC.

Details on this clonotype: With a much larger clone just one base away, this may be a read error. The rearrangement links TRBV12-3 or TRBV12-4 to TRBJ2-3; D gene unclear. V was shortened by 5 bases and J by 11 bases, with 17 bases between the two germline ends. The CDR3 is made up of 13 amino acids. The CDR3 DNA reads as TGTGCCAGCAGTGTAGGCGCAGCCCCCGGGCAGTATTTT. Encoded protein: CASSVGAAPGQYF.

J is TRBJ1-2 and V is TRBV12-3 or TRBV12-4; D perhaps matches TRBD1 (5 bases). Trimming removed 3 bases at V and 4 bases at J, with 12 bases between. The CDR3 runs to 14 residues. CDR3 coding DNA: TGTGCCAGCAGTTTTGGGGGTCCCTCCTATGGCTACACCTTC. Residues: CASSFGGPSYGYTF.

This clonotype was detected once. The chain couples TRBV5-1 to TRBJ1-5; perhaps TRBD1 as D (5 bases). This CDR3 is 18 amino acids long. Trimming left V 5 bases short and J 0 bases short, with 21 bases between. CDR1 is SGHRS, CDR2 YFSETQ, per germline. CDR3 amino acids: CASSPTFRAGHSNQPQHF. The CDR3 DNA follows: TGCGCCAGCAGTCCGACTTTCAGGGCAGGCCATAGCAATCAGCCCCAGCATTTT. The whole variable domain, remainder taken from reference TRBV5-1 and TRBJ1-5, is KAGVTQTPRYLIKTRGQQVTLSCSPISGHRSVSWYQQTPGQGLQFLFEYFSETQRNKGNFPGRFSGRQFSNSRSEMNVSTLELGDSALYLCASSPTFRAGHSNQPQHFGDGTRLSIL.

In the case of this clonotype: A much larger clone differs by one base, so this may be a read error. V usage is TRBV7-3 and J usage is TRBJ2-3, with 10 positions matching TRBD1. Germline CDR1 is SGHTA and CDR2 is FQGTGA. The CDR3 totals 16 residues. The CDR3 DNA follows: TGTTCCAGCAGCTTTGACAGGGGGCGCGGCACAGATACGCAGTATTTT. Encoded protein: CSSSFDRGRGTDTQYF. The whole variable domain, remainder taken from reference TRBV7-3 and TRBJ2-3, is GAGVSQTPSNKVTEKGKYVELRCDPISGHTALYWYRQSLGQGPEFLIYFQGTGAADDSGLPNDRFFAVRPEGSVSTLKIQRTERGDSAVYLCSSSFDRGRGTDTQYFGPGTRLTVL.

V usage is TRBV10-3 and J usage is TRBJ2-1, with 8 bases matching TRBD2. V dropped 3 bases and J dropped 3; count of bases not matched to a gene: 10. The CDR3 length is 17 residues. Germline V gene data show CDR1 as ENHRY and CDR2 as SYGVKD. CDR3 loop: CAISEGGLAGIYNEQFF. CDR3 in DNA: TGTGCCATCAGTGAAGGGGGGCTAGCGGGTATCTACAATGAGCAGTTCTTC.

The V gene is TRBV29-1, the J gene TRBJ2-5, with D possibly matching TRBD2 (5 bases). Germline V CDR1 and CDR2: SQVTM, ANQGSEA. Trimming stripped 6 bases from V and 5 bases from J, with 13 bases between. The CDR3 consists of 12 residues. CDR3 DNA: TGCAGCGTACCCCTCCCGGGGGAGACCCAGTACTTC. Protein: CSVPLPGETQYF.

Many counts were recorded for this clonotype. The V gene is TRBV20-1, the J gene TRBJ2-7; the match to TRBD2 covers 14 bases. The germline gives CDR1 DFQATT, CDR2 SNEGSKA (reference sequence). The CDR3 is made up of 18 amino acids. V gave up 3 bases and J gave up 2 bases; unmatched junction bases: 12. Here the CDR3 DNA reads TGCAGTGCTAGTACGGTCGGGACTAGCGGGAGAAGGACCTACGAGCAGTACTTC. It is translated as CSASTVGTSGRRTYEQYF.